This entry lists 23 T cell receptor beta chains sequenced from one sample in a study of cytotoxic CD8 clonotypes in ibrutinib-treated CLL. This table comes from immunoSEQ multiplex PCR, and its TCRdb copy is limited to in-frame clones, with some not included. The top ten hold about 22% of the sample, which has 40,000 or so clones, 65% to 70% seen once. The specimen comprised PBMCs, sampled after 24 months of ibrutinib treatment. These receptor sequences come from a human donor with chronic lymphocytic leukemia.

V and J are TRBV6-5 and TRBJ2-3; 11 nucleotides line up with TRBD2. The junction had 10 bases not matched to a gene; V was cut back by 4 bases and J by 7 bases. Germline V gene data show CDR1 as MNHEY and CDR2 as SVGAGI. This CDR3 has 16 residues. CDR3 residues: CASSSLTSGTRHTQYF. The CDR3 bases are TGTGCCAGCAGTTCCTTGACTAGCGGGACCCGGCATACGCAGTATTTT.

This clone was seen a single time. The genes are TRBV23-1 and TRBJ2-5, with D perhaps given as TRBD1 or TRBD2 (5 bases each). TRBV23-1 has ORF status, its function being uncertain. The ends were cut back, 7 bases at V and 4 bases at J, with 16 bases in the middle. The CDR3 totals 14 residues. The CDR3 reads CASTEGPLRETQYF. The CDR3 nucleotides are TGCGCCAGCACCGAGGGACCTTTGCGAGAGACCCAGTACTTC.

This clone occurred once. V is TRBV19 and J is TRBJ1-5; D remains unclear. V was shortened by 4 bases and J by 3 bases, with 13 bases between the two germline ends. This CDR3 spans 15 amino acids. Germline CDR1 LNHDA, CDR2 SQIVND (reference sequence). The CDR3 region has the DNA TGTGCCAGTAGTAACTCCCGGCGACACAATCAGCCCCAGCATTTT. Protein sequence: CASSNSRRHNQPQHF. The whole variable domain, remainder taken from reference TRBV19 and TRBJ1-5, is DGGITQSPKYLFRKEGQNVTLSCEQNLNHDAMYWYRQDPGQGLRLIYYSQIVNDFQKGDIAEGYSVSREKKESFPLTVTSAQKNPTAFYLCASSNSRRHNQPQHFGDGTRLSIL.

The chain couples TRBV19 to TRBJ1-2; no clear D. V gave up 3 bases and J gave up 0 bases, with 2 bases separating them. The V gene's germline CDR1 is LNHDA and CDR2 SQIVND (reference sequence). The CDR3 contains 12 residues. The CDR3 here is CASSIPNYGYTF. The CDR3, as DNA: TGTGCCAGTAGTATCCCTAACTATGGCTACACCTTC.

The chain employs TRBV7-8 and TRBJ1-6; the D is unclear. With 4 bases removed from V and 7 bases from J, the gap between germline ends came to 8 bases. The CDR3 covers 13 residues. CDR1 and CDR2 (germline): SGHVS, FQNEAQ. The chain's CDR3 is CASSSSRNSPLHF. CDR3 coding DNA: TGTGCCAGCAGCTCGAGCAGAAATTCACCCCTCCACTTT. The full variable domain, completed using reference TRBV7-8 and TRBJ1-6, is GAGVSQSPRYKVAKRGQDVALRCDPISGHVSLFWYQQALGQGPEFLTYFQNEAQLDKSGLPSDRFFAERPEGSVSTLKIQRTQQEDSAVYLCASSSSRNSPLHFGNGTRLTVT.

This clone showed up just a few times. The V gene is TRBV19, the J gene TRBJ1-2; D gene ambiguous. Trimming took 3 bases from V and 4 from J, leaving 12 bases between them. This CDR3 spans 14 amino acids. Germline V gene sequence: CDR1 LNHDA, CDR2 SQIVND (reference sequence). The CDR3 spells CASSIEGFGYGYTF. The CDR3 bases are TGTGCCAGTAGTATCGAGGGCTTCGGCTATGGCTACACCTTC.

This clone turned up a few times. The chain's CDR3 is CASSLGQVTYEQYF. The CDR3 bases are TGTGCCAGCAGCTTGGGACAGGTCACCTACGAGCAGTACTTC. This rearrangement joins TRBV7-8 to TRBJ2-7; 8 bases are a match to TRBD1. Per the germline V gene, CDR1 is SGHVS and CDR2 is FQNEAQ. The CDR3 loop spans 14 amino acids. The V and J ends lost 3 bases and 2 bases, in that order; junction bases with no gene match: 3.

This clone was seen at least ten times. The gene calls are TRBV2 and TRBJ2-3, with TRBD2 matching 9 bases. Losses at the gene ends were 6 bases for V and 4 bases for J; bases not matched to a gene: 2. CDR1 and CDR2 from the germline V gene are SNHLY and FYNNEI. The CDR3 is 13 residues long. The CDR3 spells CASRLAGADTQYF. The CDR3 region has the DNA TGTGCCAGCAGATTAGCGGGAGCAGATACGCAGTATTTT.

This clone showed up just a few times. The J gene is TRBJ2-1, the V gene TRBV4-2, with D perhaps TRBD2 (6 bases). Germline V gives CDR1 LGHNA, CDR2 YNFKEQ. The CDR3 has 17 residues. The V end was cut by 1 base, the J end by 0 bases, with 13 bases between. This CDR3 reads CASSQGGGPSSYNEQFF. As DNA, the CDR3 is TGTGCCAGCAGCCAAGGAGGAGGGCCAAGCTCCTACAATGAGCAGTTCTTC.

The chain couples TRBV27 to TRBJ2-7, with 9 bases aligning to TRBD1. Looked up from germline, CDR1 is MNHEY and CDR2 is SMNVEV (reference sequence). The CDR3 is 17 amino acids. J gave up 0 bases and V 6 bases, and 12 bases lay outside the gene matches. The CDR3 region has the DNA TGTGCCAGCAGCTCCCACCGGACAGGGGAAACCTCCTACGAGCAGTACTTC. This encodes CASSSHRTGETSYEQYF.

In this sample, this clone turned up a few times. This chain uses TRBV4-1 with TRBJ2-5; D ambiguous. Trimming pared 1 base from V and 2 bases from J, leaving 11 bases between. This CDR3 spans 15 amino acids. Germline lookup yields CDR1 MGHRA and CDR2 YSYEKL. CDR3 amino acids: CASSQVWAEQETQYF. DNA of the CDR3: TGCGCCAGCAGCCAAGTATGGGCAGAACAAGAGACCCAGTACTTC.

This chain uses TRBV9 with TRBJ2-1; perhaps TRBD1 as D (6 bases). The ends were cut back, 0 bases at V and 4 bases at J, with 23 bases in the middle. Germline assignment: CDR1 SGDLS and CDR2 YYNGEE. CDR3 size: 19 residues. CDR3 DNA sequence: TGTGCCAGCAGCGTAGGAGGGAGAGACAGGTACGCGTTTTACAATGAGCAGTTCTTC. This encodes CASSVGGRDRYAFYNEQFF.

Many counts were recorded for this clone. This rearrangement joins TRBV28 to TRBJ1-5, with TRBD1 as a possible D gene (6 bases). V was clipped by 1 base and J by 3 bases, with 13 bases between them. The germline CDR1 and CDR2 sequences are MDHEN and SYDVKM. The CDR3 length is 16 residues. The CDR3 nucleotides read TGTGCCAGCAGTTTATTAACAGCAGGGGACAATCAGCCCCAGCATTTT. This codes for CASSLLTAGDNQPQHF.

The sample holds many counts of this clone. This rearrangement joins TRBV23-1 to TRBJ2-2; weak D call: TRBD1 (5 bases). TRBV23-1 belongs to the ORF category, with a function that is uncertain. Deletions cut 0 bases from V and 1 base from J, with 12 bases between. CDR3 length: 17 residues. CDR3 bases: TGCGCCAGCAGTCAATCGTTCAGGGTCCGGAACACCGGGGAGCTGTTTTTT. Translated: CASSQSFRVRNTGELFF.

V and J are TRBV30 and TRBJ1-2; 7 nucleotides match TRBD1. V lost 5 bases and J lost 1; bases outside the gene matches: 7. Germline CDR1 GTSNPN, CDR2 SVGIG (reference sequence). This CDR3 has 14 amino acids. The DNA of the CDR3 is TGTGCCTGGGGGGGGACAGCGATTAACTATGGCTACACCTTC. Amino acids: CAWGGTAINYGYTF.

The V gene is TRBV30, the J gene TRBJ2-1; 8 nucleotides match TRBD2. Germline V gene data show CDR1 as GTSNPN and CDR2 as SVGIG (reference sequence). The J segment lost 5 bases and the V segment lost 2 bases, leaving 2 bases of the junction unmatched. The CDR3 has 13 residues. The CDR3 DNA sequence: TGTGCCTGGAGTACTAGCGGACACAATGAGCAGTTCTTC. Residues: CAWSTSGHNEQFF.

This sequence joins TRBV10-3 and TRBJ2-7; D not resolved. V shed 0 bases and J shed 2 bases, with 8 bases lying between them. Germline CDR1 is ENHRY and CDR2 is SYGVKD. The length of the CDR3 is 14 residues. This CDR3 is CAISESTVPYEQYF. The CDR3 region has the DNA TGTGCCATCAGTGAGTCTACGGTTCCCTACGAGCAGTACTTC.

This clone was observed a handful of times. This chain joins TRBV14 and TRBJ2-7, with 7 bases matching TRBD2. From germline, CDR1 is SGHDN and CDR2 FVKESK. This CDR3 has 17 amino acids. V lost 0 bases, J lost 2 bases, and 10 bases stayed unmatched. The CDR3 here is CASSQDFRAGGTYEQYF. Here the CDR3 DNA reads TGTGCCAGCAGCCAAGATTTCCGAGCCGGGGGGACCTACGAGCAGTACTTC.

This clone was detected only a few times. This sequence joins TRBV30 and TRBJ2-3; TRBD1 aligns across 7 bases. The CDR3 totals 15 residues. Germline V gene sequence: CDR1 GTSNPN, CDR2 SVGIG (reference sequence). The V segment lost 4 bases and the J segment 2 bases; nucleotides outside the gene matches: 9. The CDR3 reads CAWNWDRRSTDTQYF. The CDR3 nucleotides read TGTGCCTGGAACTGGGACAGAAGATCCACAGATACGCAGTATTTT.

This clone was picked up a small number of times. CDR3 bases: TGTGCCAGCAGCTTCAGGGCAGATACGCAGTATTTT. It specifies CASSFRADTQYF. The V and J genes are TRBV7-2 and TRBJ2-3; D might be TRBD1 (5 bases). Trimming left V 3 bases short and J 4 bases short, with 5 bases between. The CDR3 consists of 12 residues. Germline assignment: CDR1 SGHTA and CDR2 FQGNSA.

The CDR3 DNA reads TGTGCCAGCAGCTTAGTGGTGGGAGCGGGGGACACCGGGGAGCTGTTTTTT. It specifies CASSLVVGAGDTGELFF. The rearrangement uses TRBV11-2 and TRBJ2-2; 8 bases line up with TRBD2. Per the germline V gene, CDR1 is SGHAT and CDR2 is FQNNGV. V was clipped by 1 base and J by 3 bases; unmatched bases: 7. CDR3 length: 17 residues.

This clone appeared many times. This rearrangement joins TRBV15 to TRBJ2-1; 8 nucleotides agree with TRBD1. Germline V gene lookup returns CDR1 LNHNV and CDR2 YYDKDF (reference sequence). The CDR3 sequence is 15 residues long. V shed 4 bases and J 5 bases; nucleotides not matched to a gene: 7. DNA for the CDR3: TGTGCCACCAGCATTACGCGACAGGGGAACAATGAGCAGTTCTTC. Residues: CATSITRQGNNEQFF.

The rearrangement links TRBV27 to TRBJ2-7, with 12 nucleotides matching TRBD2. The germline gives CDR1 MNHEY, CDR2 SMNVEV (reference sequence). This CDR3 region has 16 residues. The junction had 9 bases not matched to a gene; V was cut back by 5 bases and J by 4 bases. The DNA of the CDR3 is TGTGCCAGCAGTCATCCCCTAGCGGGGGGGCATTACGAGCAGTACTTC. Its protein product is CASSHPLAGGHYEQYF.